This entry lists 9 T cell receptor beta chains sequenced from one sample in a study of type 1 regulatory T cells. In TCRdb, the reads were re-called with MiXCR into one record per CDR3 protein. Here the sample spans about 100,000 distinct CDR3 sequences, around 30% being singletons. The sample consisted of CD4+ T cells, either the whole sample or a sorted fraction (not recorded which). All receptors come from a human donor in good health.

The V gene is TRBV7-2, the J gene TRBJ2-1, with 11 positions matching TRBD2. This CDR3 has 15 amino acids. J gave up 4 bases and V 2 bases, and 1 base lay outside the gene matches. Germline-derived CDR1 and CDR2 are SGHTA and FQGNSA. CDR3 residues: CASSLTSGRYNEQFF. CDR3 nucleotides: TGTGCCAGCAGCTTAACTAGCGGGAGATACAATGAGCAGTTCTTC.

This clonotype showed up just a few times. The chain couples TRBV20-1 to TRBJ2-5; D call uncertain. Germline CDR1 is DFQATT and CDR2 is SNEGSKA (reference sequence). V was shortened by 3 bases and J by 1 base, with 15 bases between the two germline ends. This CDR3 spans 15 amino acids. The CDR3 sequence: CSASSPVGLQETQYF. The CDR3 nucleotides read TGCAGTGCTAGCTCTCCGGTAGGCCTCCAAGAGACCCAGTACTTC.

V and J are TRBV7-9 and TRBJ2-3, with 8 positions matching TRBD1. V lost 5 bases, J lost 2 bases, and 6 bases stayed unmatched. Germline-derived CDR1 and CDR2 are SEHNR and FQNEAQ (reference sequence). CDR3 length: 15 amino acids. CDR3 DNA: TGTGCCAGCAGCAGCATCAGGGGGCCCACAGATACGCAGTATTTT. Its protein product is CASSSIRGPTDTQYF.

The gene calls are TRBV12-3 or TRBV12-4 and TRBJ2-1; TRBD1 agrees at 10 bases. The J segment lost 3 bases and the V segment lost 8 bases, leaving 7 bases of the junction unmatched. The CDR3 totals 15 residues. The CDR3 sequence is CASRPGTGDYNEQFF. CDR3 DNA: TGTGCCAGCCGGCCAGGGACAGGGGACTACAATGAGCAGTTCTTC.

V usage is TRBV20-1 and J usage is TRBJ2-5; D is unclear. This CDR3 region has 13 residues. V was clipped by 6 bases and J by 0 bases, with 11 bases between them. Germline V CDR1 and CDR2: DFQATT, SNEGSKA (reference sequence). The CDR3 DNA is TGCAGTGCCCCCCAGAGGTACCAAGAGACCCAGTACTTC. The encoded protein is CSAPQRYQETQYF.

In its sample, this clonotype was seen a few times. The chain combines TRBV7-9 with TRBJ2-1; 12 nucleotides line up with TRBD1. Germline CDR1 reads SEHNR; CDR2 reads FQNEAQ (reference sequence). This CDR3 has 15 residues. Trimming took 5 bases from V and 9 from J; bases not matched to a gene: 8. The CDR3 here is CASSRPGQGAGEQFF. For the CDR3, the DNA is TGTGCCAGCAGCCGTCCGGGACAGGGGGCAGGTGAGCAGTTCTTC. The complete variable domain, with remaining parts taken from reference TRBV7-9 and TRBJ2-1, reads DTGVSQNPRHKITKRGQNVTFRCDPISEHNRLYWYRQTLGQGPEFLTYFQNEAQLEKSRLLSDRFSAERPKGSFSTLEIQRTEQGDSAMYLCASSRPGQGAGEQFFGPGTRLTVL.

This clonotype showed up just a few times. This chain uses TRBV6-5 with TRBJ2-5; perhaps TRBD1 as D (5 bases). The germline V gene has CDR1 MNHEY and CDR2 SVGAGI. The V end was cut by 6 bases, the J end by 5 bases, with 16 bases between. There are 14 residues in the CDR3. The CDR3 bases are TGTGCCAGCAGCACGCCCAGGGTCTCGGAGACCCAGTACTTC. This codes for CASSTPRVSETQYF.

V usage is TRBV9 and J usage is TRBJ1-1; unclear D gene. This CDR3 is 14 amino acids long. Germline assignment: CDR1 SGDLS and CDR2 YYNGEE. The V and J ends lost 0 bases and 8 bases respectively, with 14 bases between them. The CDR3 sequence: CASSVAIGESEAFF. The CDR3 bases are TGTGCCAGCAGCGTAGCAATTGGGGAATCGGAAGCTTTCTTT.

The rearrangement links TRBV2 to TRBJ2-2, with D possibly called TRBD1 or TRBD2 (5 bases each). CDR1 SNHLY and CDR2 FYNNEI come from the germline V gene. The V end lost 4 bases, the J end lost 1 base, and 16 bases lay between the germline ends. The CDR3 sequence is 17 residues long. The CDR3 sequence is CASSVLWGFKNTGELFF. The CDR3 DNA reads TGTGCCAGCAGTGTTCTGTGGGGGTTTAAGAACACCGGGGAGCTGTTTTTT.